These T cell receptor beta chains were read from a single sample in a study of cytomegalovirus exposure and HLA in healthy donors. Assay: immunoSEQ multiplex PCR; the TCRdb copy retains only in-frame clones and omits some. This table holds under 140,000 clones, over 60% found once. The source material was PBMCs. These receptors were collected from a woman aged 55-75 years in good health and CMV-seropositive. The CDR3 runs from the conserved cysteine through the conserved F or W. Each record gives: clone size, J gene, D gene, V gene, CDR3 DNA, CDR3 protein. The D gene is left open where the match is weak. Clone sizes are given selectively: once, few, many, or a class where the clone is expanded.

- TRBJ2-5 TRBD1 TRBV6-5 TGTGCCAGCAGCCCCGGACAGGGATGGACCCAGTACTTC CASSPGQGWTQYF
- TRBJ1-4 - TRBV7-9 TGTGCCAGCAGCACCAAGTGGGAGGGTCGGGTAAAACTGTTTTTT CASSTKWEGRVKLFF
- TRBJ2-1 - TRBV5-1 TGCGCCAGCAGCTTCGGGACACCTGGGGTGGATGAGCAGTTCTTC CASSFGTPGVDEQFF
- TRBJ2-5 TRBD2 TRBV6-6 TGTGCCACCCGAGGTGGCGGGAGCGAGACCCAGTACTTC CATRGGGSETQYF
- TRBJ1-1 - TRBV23-1 TGCGCCAGCAGTCAACCGCGGACGGGGAAGAGGTACACTGAAGCTTTCTTT CASSQPRTGKRYTEAFF
- TRBJ2-1 - TRBV9 TGTGCCAGCAGCGTAGTCTCCTCCTACAATGAGCAGTTCTTC CASSVVSSYNEQFF
- TRBJ1-4 - TRBV5-1 TGCGCCAGCAGCTTAGGGGTCACTAATGAAAAACTGTTTTTT CASSLGVTNEKLFF
- TRBJ2-7 TRBD2 TRBV29-1 TGCAGCGTGGGACTAGCGGGAGCACACGAGCAGTACTTC CSVGLAGAHEQYF
once TRBJ2-3 - TRBV5-1 TGCGCCAGCAGCACCAGGGGTGGACCACTGGATACGCAGTATTTT CASSTRGGPLDTQYF
- TRBJ1-5 TRBD1 TRBV6-5 TGTGCCAGCAGTTACTCTTGGACAGGGGCAAGACAGCCCCAGCATTTT CASSYSWTGARQPQHF
- TRBJ2-7 - TRBV5-4 TGTGCCAGCAGCTCTATGACAGCTCCCTACGAGCAGTACTTC CASSSMTAPYEQYF
few TRBJ2-7 TRBD1 TRBV6-1 TGTGCCAGCAAACGACAGGGGGCAAACGAGCAGTACTTC CASKRQGANEQYF
- TRBJ2-7 TRBD2 TRBV28 TGTGCCAGCAGTTTATGGGGCGGGACTAGCGATAGGTACGAGCAGTACTTC CASSLWGGTSDRYEQYF
- TRBJ2-7 - TRBV28 TGTGCCAGTTACGCGAACAGGGAGCGCCCCTACGAGCAGTACTTC CASYANRERPYEQYF
- TRBJ2-1 TRBD1 TRBV28 TGTGCCAGCAGTTGGGACAGCAACAATGAGCAGTTCTTC CASSWDSNNEQFF
- TRBJ1-2 TRBD1 TRBV23-1 TGCGCCAGCAAGCAGCCCGGGACAGAAGCTAACTATGGCTACACCTTC CASKQPGTEANYGYTF
- TRBJ1-1 - TRBV27 TGTGCCAGCAGTCTACAGGGGAACACTGAAGCTTTCTTT CASSLQGNTEAFF
once TRBJ2-1 TRBD2 TRBV5-4 TGTGCCAGCAGCTGGGGTAGCGGGGGACCGAGCTCCTACAATGAGCAGTTCTTC CASSWGSGGPSSYNEQFF
- TRBJ2-2 - TRBV9 TGTGCCAGCAGCGTGGGCTCACGCCCCGGGGAGCTGTTTTTT CASSVGSRPGELFF
- TRBJ2-7 - TRBV10-3 TGTGCCATCACCGAAACTAGCCTCACCCCCTACGAGCAGTACTTC CAITETSLTPYEQYF
- TRBJ2-3 TRBD2 TRBV25-1 TGTGCCAGCAGTGAATATGGGGGGACTAGCGGTGTCTCGCAGTATTTT CASSEYGGTSGVSQYF
- TRBJ2-5 TRBD2 TRBV18 TGTGCCAGCTCAAGGACTAGCGCTCAAGAGACCCAGTACTTC CASSRTSAQETQYF
- TRBJ1-2 - TRBV19 TGTGCCAGTAGTGTCATGACAGTGAACTATGGCTACACCTTC CASSVMTVNYGYTF
- TRBJ2-1 - TRBV10-1 TGCGCCAGCGGGGGCGTAGGCGAGGATGAGCAGTTCTTC CASGGVGEDEQFF
- TRBJ1-2 - TRBV5-1 TGCGCCAGCAGCTTGGAAACAGGCCTTGGCTACACCTTC CASSLETGLGYTF
- TRBJ2-2 - TRBV6-5 TGTGCCAGCAGTAAGCACAGGGTACACACCGGGGAGCTGTTTTTT CASSKHRVHTGELFF
once TRBJ1-1 - TRBV29-1 TGCAGCGTTGACCCCGTCACACGCGGAAACACTGAAGCTTTCTTT CSVDPVTRGNTEAFF
- TRBJ1-4 - TRBV2 TGTGCCAGCAGTGGCCCTCGGCGGGAAAAACTGTTTTTT CASSGPRREKLFF
- TRBJ1-4 - TRBV19 TGTGCCAGTCAGGACACCTACCAAGCAACTAATGAAAAACTGTTTTTT CASQDTYQATNEKLFF
- TRBJ2-5 TRBD2 TRBV7-9 TGTTCCAGCAGCCCGGGACTAGCGGGTGGAACCCAGTACTTC CSSSPGLAGGTQYF
once TRBJ2-7 TRBD2 TRBV6-5 TGTGCCAGCAGTTACTCCGGACTAGCGGGAGAACAAGAGCAGTACTTC CASSYSGLAGEQEQYF
once TRBJ1-2 - TRBV6-6 TGTGCCAGCAGAGCAGGCGCAGATGGCTACACCTTC CASRAGADGYTF
- TRBJ1-2 - TRBV7-9 TGTGCCAGCAGCTTAGATACAGGGACTATTACTAACTATGGCTACACCTTC CASSLDTGTITNYGYTF
- TRBJ2-7 TRBD2 TRBV5-1 TGCGCCAGCAGCATCGGGACTACCAACTACGAGCAGTACTTC CASSIGTTNYEQYF
- TRBJ2-7 TRBD2 TRBV5-1 TGCGCCAGCAGCTTGGAGACTAGCGGGAGAGGCGAGCAGTACTTC CASSLETSGRGEQYF
- TRBJ1-1 TRBD1 TRBV11-1 TGTGCCAGCAGTTCAGGACAGGGGGCTACGTGGACTGAAGCTTTCTTT CASSSGQGATWTEAFF
- TRBJ2-2 - TRBV13 TGTGCCAGCAGCCCCCGGCGGGGCTTCGGGGAGAACACCGGGGAGCTGTTTTTT CASSPRRGFGENTGELFF
- TRBJ1-1 - TRBV30 TGTGCCTGGAGTGTTGGGGGAGGCACTGAAGCTTTCTTT CAWSVGGGTEAFF
- TRBJ2-7 - TRBV19 TGTGCCAGTAGTAGGACAGACCTAACATCCTACGAGCAGTACTTC CASSRTDLTSYEQYF
- TRBJ1-2 - TRBV27 TGTGCCAGCAGTTTAAGTGGGGCAGCTAACTATGGCTACACCTTC CASSLSGAANYGYTF
- TRBJ1-1 - TRBV6-1 TGTGCCAGCTACACAAGGGGGTATGAGGGGGCTGAAGCTTTCTTT CASYTRGYEGAEAFF
few TRBJ1-3 TRBD1 TRBV10-3 TGTGCCAGCAAGACAGGGACTTACACCATATATTTT CASKTGTYTIYF
once TRBJ2-4 - TRBV7-2 TGTGCCAGCAGCCCCGAGAGGGTTCGGGACATTCAGTACTTC CASSPERVRDIQYF
- TRBJ2-2 - TRBV14 TGTGCCAGCAGCCAAGATCCGCAGATCACCGGGGAGCTGTTTTTT CASSQDPQITGELFF
- TRBJ2-7 TRBD1 TRBV6-1 TGTGCCAGCAGTGAAGCGCTTCCGGTCAACAGGGGTAAGGCCTACGAGCAGTACTTC CASSEALPVNRGKAYEQYF
few TRBJ2-7 TRBD1 TRBV7-2 TGTGCCAGCAGCTTAGAGGACAGGGGGTTAACCTACGAGCAGTACTTC CASSLEDRGLTYEQYF
- TRBJ2-7 TRBD1 TRBV11-1 TGTGCCAGCAGCCCCGGGACAGCTGGCCTCCACGAGCAGTACTTC CASSPGTAGLHEQYF